These 24 T cell receptor beta chains originate from one sample sequenced in a study of blood T cell repertoires in COVID-19. TCRdb keeps only in-frame clones here, not all; method: immunoSEQ multiplex PCR. The table records 400,000 or so clones, around 87% of them present only once. Sequenced input: PBMCs or T cells enriched from blood (not recorded which). All receptors derive from a man aged 25 to 45 who had recovered from COVID-19.

The chain joins TRBV7-9 to TRBJ2-7, with D possibly being TRBD1 (6 bases). CDR1 is SEHNR and CDR2 is FQNEAQ in the germline V gene (reference sequence). Trimming took 8 bases from V and 5 from J, leaving 19 bases between them. The CDR3 has 14 residues. The CDR3 loop is CASSRGSKGDEQYF. The DNA for the CDR3 is TGTGCCAGCTCGCGAGGGAGCAAGGGGGACGAGCAGTACTTC.

The chain carries TRBV29-1 and TRBJ1-5, with TRBD1 matching 7 bases. The CDR3 totals 15 residues. Germline-derived CDR1 and CDR2 are SQVTM and ANQGSEA. The ends lost 4 bases at V and 4 bases at J; junction bases unmatched: 10. CDR3 region: CSVAVRTGGNQPQHF. CDR3 nucleotide sequence: TGCAGCGTTGCTGTCCGGACAGGTGGGAATCAGCCCCAGCATTTT.

In nucleotides, the CDR3 is TGCGCCAGCAGGGTCGGACAGAATCAGCCCCAGCATTTT. Amino acid sequence: CASRVGQNQPQHF. This chain uses TRBV10-2 with TRBJ1-5, with D possibly being TRBD1 (6 bases). V gave up 6 bases and J gave up 4 bases, with 10 bases separating them. CDR3 length: 13 residues. Germline CDR1 and CDR2: WSHSY and SAAADI.

The V and J genes are TRBV4-2 and TRBJ2-3; D not resolved. Germline lookup yields CDR1 LGHNA and CDR2 YNFKEQ. The CDR3 totals 15 residues. The V end was cut by 0 bases, the J end by 2 bases, with 9 bases between. The CDR3 DNA sequence: TGTGCCAGCAGCCAAGAGGGCTATACCACAGATACGCAGTATTTT. Amino acids: CASSQEGYTTDTQYF.

This clone has only one observation. The chain has TRBV28 and TRBJ2-2, with D possibly being TRBD2 (7 bases). Germline values: CDR1 MDHEN, CDR2 SYDVKM. This CDR3 is built from 14 residues. V lost 6 bases to trimming and J lost 4 bases, with 12 bases between them. The DNA of the CDR3 is TGTGCCAGCAGGGCAGGGGAGGGCACCGGGGAGCTGTTTTTT. It specifies CASRAGEGTGELFF.

The chain carries TRBV28 and TRBJ1-1; 7 bases fit TRBD1. Trimming cost V 6 bases and J 5 bases; bases outside gene matches: 15. The CDR3 spans 16 residues. The V gene's germline CDR1 is MDHEN and CDR2 SYDVKM. This CDR3 is CASSLRHQFRGTEAFF. In DNA form, the CDR3 reads TGTGCCAGCAGCCTGCGACACCAGTTCAGGGGGACTGAAGCTTTCTTT. The variable domain in full, completed from reference TRBV28 and TRBJ1-1, reads DVKVTQSSRYLVKRTGEKVFLECVQDMDHENMFWYRQDPGLGLRLIYFSYDVKMKEKGDIPEGYSVSREKKERFSLILESASTNQTSMYLCASSLRHQFRGTEAFFGQGTRLTVV.

This chain's CDR3 is CASSQGRNYEQYF. CDR3 nucleotides: TGTGCCAGCAGCCAAGGCAGGAATTACGAGCAGTACTTC. V is TRBV5-4 and J is TRBJ2-7; D ambiguous. Trimming stripped 4 bases from V and 4 bases from J, with 12 bases between. Per germline, CDR1 SGHNT and CDR2 YYREEE (reference sequence). The CDR3 extends over 13 amino acids.

The CDR3 nucleotides are TGCGCCAGCAGTCAACCCCCAAAGGGGGCGAACACTGAAGCTTTCTTT. This translates into CASSQPPKGANTEAFF. The chain joins TRBV23-1 to TRBJ1-1; TRBD1 matches at 7 bases. TRBV23-1 is identified as an open reading frame with a role that is uncertain. The CDR3 consists of 16 residues. After removal of 2 bases from V and 1 base from J, the junction contained 7 bases not matched to a gene.

Here the CDR3 DNA reads TGTGCCAGCAGCGACAGGGGACATGGCTACACCTTC. Translation gives CASSDRGHGYTF. The V gene is TRBV27, the J gene TRBJ1-2, with 8 positions matching TRBD1. V shed 6 bases and J 6 bases; nucleotides not matched to a gene: 3. Germline-derived CDR1 and CDR2 are MNHEY and SMNVEV (reference sequence). The length of the CDR3 is 12 residues.

The rearrangement links TRBV9 to TRBJ1-1, with 7 bases matching TRBD1. J was trimmed by 2 bases and V by 4 bases; bases with no gene match: 5. Germline V CDR1 and CDR2: SGDLS, YYNGEE. This CDR3 is built from 14 residues. Here the CDR3 DNA reads TGTGCCAGCAGCCGACAGGGCCTAAACACTGAAGCTTTCTTT. Translating gives CASSRQGLNTEAFF.

The chain links TRBV19 to TRBJ2-5; a possible D gene is TRBD2 (5 bases). V lost 5 bases and J lost 2, with 12 bases in between. The CDR3 sequence is 14 residues long. Germline CDR1 is LNHDA and CDR2 is SQIVND (reference sequence). The DNA of the CDR3 is TGTGCCAGTAGTTCCGCGGGTTTGCAAGAGACCCAGTACTTC. It specifies CASSSAGLQETQYF.

The V gene is TRBV1, the J gene TRBJ2-3; the table's TRBD2 call for D was not verified on the DNA. TRBV1 is recorded as a pseudogene. The CDR3 has 16 amino acids. The DNA of the CDR3 is TGCACCAGCAGCCCCCCGGGACTAAGACTCACAGATACGCAGTATTTT. This gives the protein CTSSPPGLRLTDTQYF.

The chain carries TRBV19 and TRBJ1-5, with a possible D match to TRBD1 (6 bases). Germline lookup yields CDR1 LNHDA and CDR2 SQIVND (reference sequence). The V end lost 5 bases, the J end lost 4 bases, and 12 bases lay between the germline ends. The CDR3 is 14 amino acids. CDR3 amino acids: CASSWTVSNQPQHF. In nucleotides, the CDR3 is TGTGCCAGTAGTTGGACAGTGAGTAATCAGCCCCAGCATTTT.

J is TRBJ2-3 and V is TRBV5-1, with TRBD1 matching over 7 bases. This CDR3 is 14 amino acids long. J lost 0 bases, V lost 6 bases, and 4 bases had no gene match. Germline lookup yields CDR1 SGHRS and CDR2 YFSETQ. As DNA, the CDR3 is TGCGCCAGCACGACAGGGCGCAGCACAGATACGCAGTATTTT. Translating gives CASTTGRSTDTQYF.

The V call is TRBV9, the J call TRBJ2-1; 9 nucleotides match TRBD1. The germline CDR1 and CDR2 sequences are SGDLS and YYNGEE. V trimming: 5 bases; J trimming: 15 bases; junction bases outside the gene matches: 12. The CDR3 is made up of 13 amino acids. The chain's CDR3 is CASSPHLGTGLFF. Here the CDR3 DNA reads TGTGCCAGCAGTCCTCATTTAGGGACAGGGCTGTTCTTC. The full variable domain, completed using reference TRBV9 and TRBJ2-1, is DSGVTQTPKHLITATGQRVTLRCSPRSGDLSVYWYQQSLDQGLQFLIQYYNGEERAKGNILERFSAQQFPDLHSELNLSSLELGDSALYFCASSPHLGTGLFFGPGTRLTVL.

This chain joins TRBV19 and TRBJ1-1; 7 bases line up with TRBD1. The CDR3 is made up of 14 amino acids. V was clipped by 5 bases and J by 2 bases; unmatched bases: 5. Germline loops: CDR1 LNHDA, CDR2 SQIVND (reference sequence). The CDR3 sequence is CASSWGQTNTEAFF. In DNA form, the CDR3 reads TGTGCCAGTAGTTGGGGACAGACAAACACTGAAGCTTTCTTT.

The chain has TRBV4-1 and TRBJ2-1, with D maybe TRBD2 (5 bases). The V and J ends lost 5 bases and 3 bases respectively, with 20 bases between them. Germline CDR1 reads MGHRA; CDR2 reads YSYEKL. There are 17 residues in the CDR3. The CDR3 nucleotides are TGCGCCAGCAGCAACCCGAAAAGCGAGGGAGTCTACAATGAGCAGTTCTTC. It is translated as CASSNPKSEGVYNEQFF.

This clone was seen just once. The gene calls are TRBV7-9 and TRBJ1-5; perhaps TRBD1 as D (6 bases). CDR3 length: 15 residues. V lost 1 base and J lost 4, with 11 bases in between. CDR1 is SEHNR, CDR2 FQNEAQ, per germline (reference sequence). The CDR3 nucleotides read TGTGCCAGCAGCTTAGGTACAGGGCGGAATCAGCCCCAGCATTTT. Amino acid sequence: CASSLGTGRNQPQHF.

This clone was detected a few times. The chain couples TRBV19 to TRBJ1-5; 7 bases align to TRBD1. The CDR3 has 14 residues. Germline V gene sequence: CDR1 LNHDA, CDR2 SQIVND (reference sequence). V lost 6 bases and J lost 7; bases outside the gene matches: 9. The CDR3 DNA follows: TGTGCCAGTAGAGAGACAGGGCTGGGACAGCCCCAGCATTTT. Translated: CASRETGLGQPQHF.

This chain connects TRBV9 to TRBJ1-2, with D maybe TRBD1 (5 bases). This CDR3 is built from 15 residues. With 0 bases removed from V and 4 bases from J, the gap between germline ends came to 13 bases. Germline loops: CDR1 SGDLS, CDR2 YYNGEE. The DNA of the CDR3 is TGTGCCAGCAGCGTAGCTTTCGGGGGGACCTATGGCTACACCTTC. This gives the protein CASSVAFGGTYGYTF.

This chain joins TRBV18 and TRBJ2-7; 9 bases match TRBD1. V was clipped by 6 bases and J by 5 bases; unmatched bases: 14. This CDR3 region has 16 residues. Germline assignment: CDR1 KGHSH and CDR2 LQKENI. The DNA of the CDR3 is TGTGCCAGCTCTTCCATTATAGGGACAGGGTTCGACGAGCAGTACTTC. Translation gives CASSSIIGTGFDEQYF.

The genes are TRBV11-3 and TRBJ2-3, with 7 bases that match TRBD1. CDR1 is SGHNT, CDR2 YENEEA, per germline. CDR3 length equals 16 residues. J was trimmed by 1 base and V by 5 bases; bases with no gene match: 9. This chain's CDR3 is CASSTGTDSRTDTQYF. CDR3 DNA: TGTGCCAGCAGCACGGGGACAGACTCACGCACAGATACGCAGTATTTT.

This sequence joins TRBV29-1 and TRBJ2-7; 7 nucleotides match TRBD1. This CDR3 contains 12 residues. The germline V gene encodes CDR1 SQVTM and CDR2 ANQGSEA. Trimming removed 2 bases from V and 2 bases from J; junction bases left unmatched: 0. Here the CDR3 DNA reads TGCAGCGTTGAAAGGGGGCCCTACGAGCAGTACTTC. Translation: CSVERGPYEQYF.

V is TRBV11-2 and J is TRBJ1-5; D is possibly TRBD1 (5 bases). V lost 3 bases and J lost 0, with 9 bases in between. The CDR3 is 15 residues long. Germline CDR1 is SGHAT and CDR2 is FQNNGV. CDR3 DNA: TGTGCCAGCAGCTTGGGGCCAAATAGCAATCAGCCCCAGCATTTT. This translates into CASSLGPNSNQPQHF.